A selection of T cell receptor beta chains follows, all from one sample in a study of cytomegalovirus exposure and HLA in healthy donors. Some clones are missing from TCRdb's copy, which holds only in-frame ones; the method was immunoSEQ multiplex PCR. The repertoire holds some 200,000 clones, with approximately 78% as singletons. Material: PBMCs. Source of these receptors: a woman aged 40-49 years in good health and CMV-seronegative. The CDR3 runs from the conserved cysteine through the conserved F or W.

CDR3 protein: CASSLAPGTSGSGSYNEQFF
V gene: TRBV5-1

CDR3 protein: CASSPSRPATLREQYF
V gene: TRBV7-9

CDR3 protein: CASSTQRETQYF
V gene: TRBV19

CDR3 protein: CASLAGLSYEQYF
V gene: TRBV2

CDR3 protein: CASSYSGGSSYEQYF
V gene: TRBV6-5

CDR3 protein: CASSWGRTAEQYF
V gene: TRBV5-6

CDR3 protein: CASKGDTGELFF
V gene: TRBV10-2

CDR3 protein: CASSRAGGAYNEQFF
V gene: TRBV6-6

CDR3 protein: CASSEAKGGSYNEQFF
V gene: TRBV2

CDR3 protein: CASSQVDRGSYEQYF
V gene: TRBV4-1

CDR3 protein: CAMRTGTGYEQYF
V gene: TRBV10-3

CDR3 protein: CASTLGLSWDHEQYF
V gene: TRBV28

CDR3 protein: CASSPDRVEYGLFF
V gene: TRBV7-2

CDR3 protein: CASSLSRGSSTEAFF
V gene: TRBV7-3

CDR3 protein: CASSQRGLAVTYNEQFF
V gene: TRBV4-1

CDR3 protein: CASRLAGVSGELFF
V gene: TRBV28

CDR3 protein: CASSSGRSEQFF
V gene: TRBV27

CDR3 protein: CASSLQGRNIQYF
V gene: TRBV28

CDR3 protein: CATGQGDTSLSGNTIYF
V gene: TRBV9

CDR3 protein: CASSPGRRASYNEQFF
V gene: TRBV27

CDR3 protein: CASSPARSGGGELFF
V gene: TRBV5-1

CDR3 protein: CASSPRNPTMTEIQPQHF
V gene: TRBV18

CDR3 protein: CAWRGQTATNEKLFF
V gene: TRBV30

CDR3 protein: CASSYLGQVYEQYF
V gene: TRBV11-2

CDR3 protein: CASSLSRRDRVTGELFF
V gene: TRBV27

CDR3 protein: CASSQDGLGQFF
V gene: TRBV4-1

CDR3 protein: CASSWGTDSNEKLFF
V gene: TRBV7-9

CDR3 protein: CASSGGAGGPHNEQFF
V gene: TRBV2

CDR3 protein: CASSSFPTSGSAGANVLTF
V gene: TRBV5-1

CDR3 protein: CASSLYHPPVAGELFF
V gene: TRBV7-3

CDR3 protein: CASSASGVLNQPQHF
V gene: TRBV4-2

CDR3 protein: CASSSRTGVGELFF
V gene: TRBV7-3

CDR3 protein: CASSLTTGRVGYTF
V gene: TRBV7-2

CDR3 protein: CASSLFHSGQPQHF
V gene: TRBV28

CDR3 protein: CASRGGPEQYF
V gene: TRBV7-9

CDR3 protein: CASSPPGSSYEQYF
V gene: TRBV18

CDR3 protein: CASSLFLGGIGDEQFF
V gene: TRBV13

CDR3 protein: CSVARANTGELFF
V gene: TRBV29-1

CDR3 protein: CASSLPFLGNEQYF
V gene: TRBV7-9

CDR3 protein: CASSPTSGGTSYEQYF
V gene: TRBV2

CDR3 protein: CASSYSGQGHGYTF
V gene: TRBV6-5

CDR3 protein: CASSSSTSGRRAGELFF
V gene: TRBV7-6

CDR3 protein: CASSSELAGVYGYTF
V gene: TRBV28

CDR3 protein: CASTYLRGTEAFF
V gene: TRBV6-5

CDR3 protein: CASTQRTGGNTEAFF
V gene: TRBV28

CDR3 protein: CASTQSNSGYNEQFF
V gene: TRBV7-8

CDR3 protein: CASSRDRGDEQYF
V gene: TRBV19

CDR3 protein: CASSQSRGFGTEAFF
V gene: TRBV10-1

CDR3 protein: CASSVLGATSGNTIYF
V gene: TRBV5-1

CDR3 protein: CASSLTSSGNTIYF
V gene: TRBV7-6

CDR3 protein: CASSQEAGYGYTF
V gene: TRBV14

CDR3 protein: CASSGEGQVYNEQFF
V gene: TRBV10-2

CDR3 protein: CASSQTGGFVYEQYF
V gene: TRBV7-2

CDR3 protein: CASSLGPAVTGNTIYF
V gene: TRBV7-2

CDR3 protein: CASSRLFSNTGELFF
V gene: TRBV18